The 8 T cell receptor beta chains presented below share a single source sample, sequenced in a study of cytomegalovirus exposure and HLA in healthy donors. In the PCR, 60 Vbeta and 13 Jbeta primers were used. Only in-frame clones appear in the TCRdb table, and some are missing; sequencing was by immunoSEQ multiplex PCR. This sample has roughly 100,000 clones, with under 85% found just once. The sample comprised PBMCs. These receptors were taken from a man between 35 and 55 years old in good health and CMV-seronegative.

This clone was observed a single time. The J gene is TRBJ2-1, the V gene TRBV5-6; 7 bases agree with TRBD1. The CDR3 covers 16 residues. After removal of 0 bases from V and 3 bases from J, the junction contained 6 bases not matched to a gene. CDR1 and CDR2 from the germline V gene are SGHDT and YYEEEE. In nucleotides, the CDR3 is TGTGCCAGCAGCTTGGTTAGGGACAGTTTCTACAATGAGCAGTTCTTC. It yields the protein CASSLVRDSFYNEQFF. The whole variable domain, filled in from reference TRBV5-6 and TRBJ2-1, reads DAGVTQSPTHLIKTRGQQVTLRCSPKSGHDTVSWYQQALGQGPQFIFQYYEEEERQRGNFPDRFSGHQFPNYSSELNVNALLLGDSALYLCASSLVRDSFYNEQFFGPGTRLTVL.

The chain uses TRBV4-1 and TRBJ2-7, with TRBD2 identical over 11 bases. This CDR3 comprises 14 residues. V gave up 4 bases and J gave up 3 bases; unmatched junction bases: 2. The germline CDR1 and CDR2 sequences are MGHRA and YSYEKL. The CDR3 nucleotides read TGCGCCAGCAGCCTAGGGACTAGCGGCTACGAGCAGTACTTC. Residues: CASSLGTSGYEQYF.

In the case of this clone: A junction boundary mismatches the germline segment, possibly from a read error. The chain recombines TRBV7-9 with TRBJ2-1; 8 bases match TRBD2. In germline, CDR1 is SEHNR, CDR2 FQNEAQ (reference sequence). The CDR3 is 16 residues long. CDR3 coding DNA: TGTTCCAGCAGCTTACAGGCGGGAGGCTCCTACAATGAGCAGTTCTTC. It encodes CSSSLQAGGSYNEQFF. The full variable domain, with the rest looked up from reference TRBV7-9 and TRBJ2-1, is DTGVSQNPRHKITKRGQNVTFRCDPISEHNRLYWYRQTLGQGPEFLTYFQNEAQLEKSRLLSDRFSAERPKGSFSTLEIQRTEQGDSAMYLCSSSLQAGGSYNEQFFGPGTRLTVL.

The rearrangement uses TRBV7-8 and TRBJ2-5, with 7 bases matching TRBD1. The ends lost 5 bases at V and 8 bases at J; junction bases unmatched: 14. CDR3 size: 15 residues. CDR1 and CDR2 from the germline V gene are SGHVS and FQNEAQ. This chain's CDR3 is CASSPWDSPGNTQYF. The CDR3 DNA sequence: TGTGCCAGCAGCCCCTGGGACAGTCCAGGGAACACCCAGTACTTC. Full variable domain (outside the CDR3, taken from reference TRBV7-8 and TRBJ2-5): GAGVSQSPRYKVAKRGQDVALRCDPISGHVSLFWYQQALGQGPEFLTYFQNEAQLDKSGLPSDRFFAERPEGSVSTLKIQRTQQEDSAVYLCASSPWDSPGNTQYFGPGTRLLVL.

The V gene is TRBV9, the J gene TRBJ2-5, with 7 bases lining up with TRBD2. The CDR3 loop spans 19 amino acids. The germline CDR1 and CDR2 sequences are SGDLS and YYNGEE. V gave up 0 bases and J gave up 3 bases; unmatched junction bases: 17. CDR3 nucleotide sequence: TGTGCCAGCAGCGTAGGCTCTGGGGGAGGGCCCGGAACCAAAGAGACCCAGTACTTC. It encodes CASSVGSGGGPGTKETQYF.

The DNA of the CDR3 is TGTGCCAGCAGCCCCATGGACAGGGCTCCTGGCTACACCTTC. The encoded protein is CASSPMDRAPGYTF. The chain recombines TRBV5-4 with TRBJ1-2, with 8 bases identical to TRBD1. Per the germline V gene, CDR1 is SGHNT and CDR2 is YYREEE (reference sequence). V was clipped by 4 bases and J by 7 bases; unmatched bases: 9. This CDR3 contains 14 residues.

CDR3 loop: CASSEGDQPQHF. DNA of the CDR3: TGTGCCAGCAGCGAAGGGGATCAGCCCCAGCATTTT. This chain connects TRBV9 to TRBJ1-5; D is possibly TRBD1 (5 bases). The CDR3 has 12 amino acids. CDR1 SGDLS and CDR2 YYNGEE come from the germline V gene. The germline V and J ends were trimmed by 3 bases and 5 bases, with 6 bases remaining between them.

This clone occurred once. This CDR3 reads CASRSFILGTLNTEAFF. The CDR3 DNA reads as TGTGCCAGCAGAAGTTTTATACTGGGGACTCTGAACACTGAAGCTTTCTTT. This rearrangement joins TRBV28 to TRBJ1-1; maybe TRBD1 (5 bases). V shed 6 bases and J shed 0 bases, with 20 bases lying between them. Germline CDR1 reads MDHEN; CDR2 reads SYDVKM. The CDR3 covers 17 residues.